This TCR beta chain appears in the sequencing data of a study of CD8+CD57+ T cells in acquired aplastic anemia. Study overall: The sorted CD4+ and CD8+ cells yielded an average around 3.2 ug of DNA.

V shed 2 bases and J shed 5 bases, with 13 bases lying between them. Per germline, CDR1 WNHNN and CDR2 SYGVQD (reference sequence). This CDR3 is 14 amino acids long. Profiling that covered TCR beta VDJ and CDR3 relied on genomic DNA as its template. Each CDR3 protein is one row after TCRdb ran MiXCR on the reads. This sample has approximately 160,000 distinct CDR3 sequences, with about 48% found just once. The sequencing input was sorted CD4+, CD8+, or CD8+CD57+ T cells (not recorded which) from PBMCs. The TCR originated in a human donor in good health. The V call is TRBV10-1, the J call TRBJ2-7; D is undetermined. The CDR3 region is CASSEGSQGDEQYF. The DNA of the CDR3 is TGCGCCAGCAGTGAGGGTTCCCAAGGCGACGAGCAGTACTTC.